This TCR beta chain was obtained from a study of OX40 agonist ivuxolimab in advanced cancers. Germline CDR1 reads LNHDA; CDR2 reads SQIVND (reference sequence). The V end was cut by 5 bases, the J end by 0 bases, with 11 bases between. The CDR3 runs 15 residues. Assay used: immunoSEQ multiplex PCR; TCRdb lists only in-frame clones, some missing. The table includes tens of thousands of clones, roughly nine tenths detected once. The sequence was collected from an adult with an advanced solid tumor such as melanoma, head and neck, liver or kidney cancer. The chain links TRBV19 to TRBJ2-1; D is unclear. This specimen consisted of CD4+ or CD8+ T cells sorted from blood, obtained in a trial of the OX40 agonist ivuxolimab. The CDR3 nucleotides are TGTGCCAGTAGTCCAGACATGGGCTCCTACAATGAGCAGTTCTTC. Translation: CASSPDMGSYNEQFF.